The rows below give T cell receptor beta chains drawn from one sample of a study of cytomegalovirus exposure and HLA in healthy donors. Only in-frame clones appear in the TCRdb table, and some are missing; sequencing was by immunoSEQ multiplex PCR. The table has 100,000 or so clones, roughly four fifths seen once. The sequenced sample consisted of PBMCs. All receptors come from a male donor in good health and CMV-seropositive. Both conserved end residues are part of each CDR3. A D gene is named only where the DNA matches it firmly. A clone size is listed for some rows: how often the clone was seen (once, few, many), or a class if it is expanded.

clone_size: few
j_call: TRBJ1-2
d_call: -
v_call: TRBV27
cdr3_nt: TGTGCCAGCAGTTCCTCAAGGACAGACTACTTTTATGGCTACACCTTC
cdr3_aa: CASSSSRTDYFYGYTF

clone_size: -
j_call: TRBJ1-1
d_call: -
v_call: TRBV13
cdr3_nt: TGTGCCAGCAGCTTAGGCCGGGGGGGAGGTACTGAAGCTTTCTTT
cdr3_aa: CASSLGRGGGTEAFF

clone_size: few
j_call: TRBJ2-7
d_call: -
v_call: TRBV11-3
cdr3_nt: TGTGCCAGCAGCCTCCGGGGTGAGCAGTACTTC
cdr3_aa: CASSLRGEQYF

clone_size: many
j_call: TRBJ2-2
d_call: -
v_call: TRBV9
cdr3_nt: TGTGCCAGCAGCCCCCGTGGGCGCGGGGAGCTGTTTTTT
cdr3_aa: CASSPRGRGELFF

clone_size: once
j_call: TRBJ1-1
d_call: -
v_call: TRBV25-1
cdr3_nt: TGTGCCAGCAGTGAGGTGACAGCCAACACTGAAGCTTTCTTT
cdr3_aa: CASSEVTANTEAFF

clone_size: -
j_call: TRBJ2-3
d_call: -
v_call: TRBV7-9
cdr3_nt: TGTGCCAGCACCCGGGGATCAGATACGCAGTATTTT
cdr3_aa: CASTRGSDTQYF

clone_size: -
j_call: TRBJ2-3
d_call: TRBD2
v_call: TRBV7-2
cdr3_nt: TGTGCCAGCAGCTTATACGGGGGGGGGCTGGGGGCAGATACGCAGTATTTT
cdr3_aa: CASSLYGGGLGADTQYF

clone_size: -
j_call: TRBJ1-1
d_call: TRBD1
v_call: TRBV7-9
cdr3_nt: TGTGCCAGCAGCTGGACAGGGGATGAAGCTTTCTTT
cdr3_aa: CASSWTGDEAFF

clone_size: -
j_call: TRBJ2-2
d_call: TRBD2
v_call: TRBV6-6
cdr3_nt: TGTGCCAGCAGAGGCGGACTAGGTCACACCGGGGAGCTGTTTTTT
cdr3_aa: CASRGGLGHTGELFF

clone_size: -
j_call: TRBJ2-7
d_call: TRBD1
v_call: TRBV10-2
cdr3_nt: TGCGCCAGCGGGACAGGTAACTCCTACGAGCAGTACTTC
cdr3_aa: CASGTGNSYEQYF

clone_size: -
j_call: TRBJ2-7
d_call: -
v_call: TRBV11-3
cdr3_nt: TGTGCCAGCAGCTCCGGCGGATGGGAGCAGTACTTC
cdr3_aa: CASSSGGWEQYF

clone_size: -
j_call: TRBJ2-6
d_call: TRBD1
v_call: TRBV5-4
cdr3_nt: TGTGCCAGCAGCCTACAGGGGCCCCTCTCTGGGGCCAACGTCCTGACTTTC
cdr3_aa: CASSLQGPLSGANVLTF

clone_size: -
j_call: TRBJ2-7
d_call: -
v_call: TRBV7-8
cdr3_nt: TGTGCCACGGGACTCATAAGCTACGAGCAGTACTTC
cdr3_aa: CATGLISYEQYF

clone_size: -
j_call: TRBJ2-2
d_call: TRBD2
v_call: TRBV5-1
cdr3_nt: TGCGCCAGCAGACTAGCGGGGGGGCCGAGCGGGGAGCTGTTTTTT
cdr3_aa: CASRLAGGPSGELFF

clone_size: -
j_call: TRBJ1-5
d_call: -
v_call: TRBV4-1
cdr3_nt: TGCGCCAGCAGCCAAGATAGCCGTAGCAATCAGCCCCAGCATTTT
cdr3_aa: CASSQDSRSNQPQHF

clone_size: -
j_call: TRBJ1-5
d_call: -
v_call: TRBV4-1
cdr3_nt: TGCGCCAGCAGCCAAGTATCAGGGGAAAATCAGCCCCAGCATTTT
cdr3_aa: CASSQVSGENQPQHF

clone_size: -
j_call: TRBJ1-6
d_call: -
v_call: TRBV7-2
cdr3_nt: TGTGCCAGCAGCGGGACTCCGGGGAATTCACCCCTCCACTTT
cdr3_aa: CASSGTPGNSPLHF

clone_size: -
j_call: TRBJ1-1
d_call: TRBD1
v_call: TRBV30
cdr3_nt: TGTGCCTGGAGCAACCGGGACAGTAAATTAGCTTTCTTT
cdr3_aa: CAWSNRDSKLAFF

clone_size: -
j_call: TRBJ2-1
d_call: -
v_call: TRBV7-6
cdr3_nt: TGTGCCAGCAGCTTCGGTCTCTCGAGCTCCTACAATGAGCAGTTCTTC
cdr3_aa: CASSFGLSSSYNEQFF

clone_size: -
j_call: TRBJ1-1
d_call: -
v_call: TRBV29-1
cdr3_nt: TGCAGCGTTTCAGGGAACACTGAAGCTTTCTTT
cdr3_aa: CSVSGNTEAFF

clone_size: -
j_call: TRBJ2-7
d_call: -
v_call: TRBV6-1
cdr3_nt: TGTGCCAGCAGTGTGAGTGGTACCTACGAGCAGTACTTC
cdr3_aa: CASSVSGTYEQYF

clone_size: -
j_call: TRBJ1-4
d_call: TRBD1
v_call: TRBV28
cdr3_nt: TGTGCCAGCAGTTTGAGGCAGACAGGGGTTGAAAAACTGTTTTTT
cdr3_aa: CASSLRQTGVEKLFF

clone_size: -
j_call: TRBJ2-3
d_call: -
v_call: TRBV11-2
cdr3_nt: TGTGCCAGCAGTTCCCTGCCGGGACAAGTCACAGATACGCAGTATTTT
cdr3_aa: CASSSLPGQVTDTQYF

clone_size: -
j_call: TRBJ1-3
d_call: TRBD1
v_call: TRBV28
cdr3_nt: TGTGCCAGCAGCCGGACAGGGGGCTTAAACACCATATATTTT
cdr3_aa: CASSRTGGLNTIYF

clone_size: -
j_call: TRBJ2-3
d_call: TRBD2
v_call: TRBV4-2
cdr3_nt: TGTGCCAGCAGCCCCGGGACTAGCGGCACAGATACGCAGTATTTT
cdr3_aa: CASSPGTSGTDTQYF

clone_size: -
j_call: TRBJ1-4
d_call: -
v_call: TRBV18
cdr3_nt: TGTGCCAGCTCACCGGGACTTGAAGAAAAACTGTTTTTT
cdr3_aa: CASSPGLEEKLFF

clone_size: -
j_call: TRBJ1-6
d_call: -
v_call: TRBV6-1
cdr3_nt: TGTGCCAGCGGTTCGGAGAGCTCCTATAATTCACCCCTCCACTTT
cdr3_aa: CASGSESSYNSPLHF

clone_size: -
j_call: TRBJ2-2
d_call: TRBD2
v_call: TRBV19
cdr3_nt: TGTGCCAGTAGTATCATGGTAGCGGGGCTCAATTCGCCAGGGGAGCTGTTTTTT
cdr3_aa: CASSIMVAGLNSPGELFF

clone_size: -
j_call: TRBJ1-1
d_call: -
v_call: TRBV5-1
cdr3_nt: TGCGCCAGCAGCTTACAGACGGGACATGGGAACACTGAAGCTTTCTTT
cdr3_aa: CASSLQTGHGNTEAFF

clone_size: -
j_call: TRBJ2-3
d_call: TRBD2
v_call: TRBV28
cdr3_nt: TGTGCCAGCAGACTCGGACTAGCTTACAAAACAGATACGCAGTATTTT
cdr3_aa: CASRLGLAYKTDTQYF

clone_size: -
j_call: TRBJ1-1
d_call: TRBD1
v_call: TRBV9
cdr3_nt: TGTGCCAGCAGCGTGGGGACAGGATACACTGAAGCTTTCTTT
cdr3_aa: CASSVGTGYTEAFF

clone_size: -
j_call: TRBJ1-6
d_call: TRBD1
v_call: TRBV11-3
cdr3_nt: TGTGCCAGCAGCCGCGGGACAGGGGCGTCAACCCTCCACTTT
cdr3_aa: CASSRGTGASTLHF

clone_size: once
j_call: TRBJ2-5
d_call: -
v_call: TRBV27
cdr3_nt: TGTGCCAGCAGTTTATCGAGAGTAACGTCATTGACCCAGTACTTC
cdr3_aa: CASSLSRVTSLTQYF

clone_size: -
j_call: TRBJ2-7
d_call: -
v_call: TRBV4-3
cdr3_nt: TGCGCCAGCAGCCAAGATACGGGGGTGGCCTACGAGCAGTACTTC
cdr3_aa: CASSQDTGVAYEQYF

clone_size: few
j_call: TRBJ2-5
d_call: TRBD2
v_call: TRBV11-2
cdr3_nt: TGTGCCAGCAGCTTAGGGCTAGCGGGAGAAGAGACCCAGTACTTC
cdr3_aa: CASSLGLAGEETQYF

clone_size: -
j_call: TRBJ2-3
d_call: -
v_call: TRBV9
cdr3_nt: TGTGCCAGCAGCCCGGGGAGAGGCAGGCCAGATACGCAGTATTTT
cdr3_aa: CASSPGRGRPDTQYF

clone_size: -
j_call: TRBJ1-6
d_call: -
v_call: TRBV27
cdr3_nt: TGTGCCAGCAGCCTACCGCGCCCTGGTTCACCCCTCCACTTT
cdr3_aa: CASSLPRPGSPLHF

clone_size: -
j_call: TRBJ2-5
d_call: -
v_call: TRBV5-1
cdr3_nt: TGCGCCAGCCGAAACTACCAAGAGACCCAGTACTTC
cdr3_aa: CASRNYQETQYF

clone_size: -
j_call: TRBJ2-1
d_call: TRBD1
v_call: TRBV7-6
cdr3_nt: TGTGCCAGCAGCTTGGACAGGTACAATGAGCAGTTCTTC
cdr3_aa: CASSLDRYNEQFF

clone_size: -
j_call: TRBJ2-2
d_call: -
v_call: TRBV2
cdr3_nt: TGTGCCAGTAGGCTGGGGGGATCGTCCGGGGAGCTGTTTTTT
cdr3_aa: CASRLGGSSGELFF

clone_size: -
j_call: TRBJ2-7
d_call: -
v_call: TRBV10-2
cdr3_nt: TGCGCCAGCAGCACAGTTGGTCGCGAGCAGTACTTC
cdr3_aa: CASSTVGREQYF

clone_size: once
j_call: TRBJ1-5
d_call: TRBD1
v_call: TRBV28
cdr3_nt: TGTGCCAGCAGTAGACAGGGGGCCTCTGGGGTTCGTAATCAGCCCCAGCATTTT
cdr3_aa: CASSRQGASGVRNQPQHF

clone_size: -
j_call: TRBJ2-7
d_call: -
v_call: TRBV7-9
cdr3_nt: TGTGCCACGGAGGGGCTAACGGTCGAGCAGTACTTC
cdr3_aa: CATEGLTVEQYF

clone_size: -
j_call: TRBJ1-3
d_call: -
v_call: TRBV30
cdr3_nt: TGTGCCTGGACCAGGCGGGTAACTGGACGGGCTTCGGCCGGAAACACCATATATTTT
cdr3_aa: CAWTRRVTGRASAGNTIYF

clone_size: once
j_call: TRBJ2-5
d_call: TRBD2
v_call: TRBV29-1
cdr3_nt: TGCAGCGTTGGGACTAGCGGGGGTTGGGAGACCCAGTACTTC
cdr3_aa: CSVGTSGGWETQYF

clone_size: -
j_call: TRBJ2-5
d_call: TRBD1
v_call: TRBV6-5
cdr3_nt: TGTGCCAGCAGACGAACAGGGGGCCCCTCGGAGACCCAGTACTTC
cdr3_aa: CASRRTGGPSETQYF

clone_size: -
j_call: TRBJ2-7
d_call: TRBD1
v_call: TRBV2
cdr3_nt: TGTGCCAGCAGCCTCGTCCAGGGGGCAAGGTACGAGCAGTACTTC
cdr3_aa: CASSLVQGARYEQYF

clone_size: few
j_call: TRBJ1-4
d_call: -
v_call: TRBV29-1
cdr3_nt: TGCAGCGTTGAAGATGGAAGGACAGTTAATGAAAAACTGTTTTTT
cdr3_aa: CSVEDGRTVNEKLFF

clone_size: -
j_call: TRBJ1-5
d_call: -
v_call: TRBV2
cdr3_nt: TGTGCCAGCAGGCACGGGGGGGGCAATCAGCCCCAGCATTTT
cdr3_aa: CASRHGGGNQPQHF

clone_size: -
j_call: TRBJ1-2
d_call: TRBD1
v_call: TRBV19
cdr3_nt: TGTGCCAGTAGTCGGACAGGGTTGACTGGCTACACCTTC
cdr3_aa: CASSRTGLTGYTF

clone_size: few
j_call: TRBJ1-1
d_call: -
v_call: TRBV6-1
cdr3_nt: TGTGCCAGCTTTACAGTTCCCTCAATGAACACTGAAGCTTTCTTT
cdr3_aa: CASFTVPSMNTEAFF

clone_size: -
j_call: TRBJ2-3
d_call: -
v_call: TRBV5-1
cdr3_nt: TGCGCCAGCAGCTTGAGGGGCGGCACAGATACGCAGTATTTT
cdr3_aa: CASSLRGGTDTQYF